The 18 T cell receptor beta chains presented below share a single source sample, sequenced in a study of blood T cell repertoires in COVID-19. Using immunoSEQ multiplex PCR, the repertoire was profiled, and TCRdb retains in-frame clones only, with some absent. Among tens of thousands of clones listed, 75% to 90% were seen once. Sequenced sample: peripheral blood. All receptors come from a man aged 70 or older with active or convalescent COVID-19.

The rearrangement links TRBV5-1 to TRBJ2-1; weak D call: TRBD1 (6 bases). The germline V gene encodes CDR1 SGHRS and CDR2 YFSETQ. The CDR3 length is 15 residues. V lost 0 bases to trimming and J lost 0 bases, with 7 bases between them. CDR3 nucleotide sequence: TGCGCCAGCAGCTTGGAACAGGGCTCCTACAATGAGCAGTTCTTC. Residues: CASSLEQGSYNEQFF.

This chain joins TRBV27 and TRBJ1-5; possible D gene TRBD1, 6 bases. V was cut by 4 bases and J by 3 bases, with 28 bases left in between. This CDR3 contains 20 residues. Germline assignment: CDR1 MNHEY and CDR2 SMNVEV (reference sequence). The DNA for the CDR3 is TGTGCCAGCAGTTCCGACCCCAAACAGGGAGGGGCTCCTTACAATCAGCCCCAGCATTTT. Translating it yields CASSSDPKQGGAPYNQPQHF.

The chain recombines TRBV19 with TRBJ1-4, with 8 bases fitting TRBD1. J was trimmed by 7 bases and V by 5 bases; bases with no gene match: 3. Germline values: CDR1 LNHDA, CDR2 SQIVND (reference sequence). This CDR3 spans 13 amino acids. CDR3 sequence (DNA): TGTGCCAGTAGTGCACAGGGGGGTGAAAAACTGTTTTTT. Protein: CASSAQGGEKLFF.

This rearrangement joins TRBV6-5 to TRBJ1-2; D possibly corresponds to TRBD1 (5 bases). The CDR3 is 10 amino acids. V lost 11 bases and J 6 bases, leaving 10 bases between the germline ends. Germline CDR1 MNHEY, CDR2 SVGAGI. This chain's CDR3 is CAGWGNGYTF. CDR3 DNA sequence: TGTGCCGGATGGGGCAATGGCTACACCTTC.

This sequence joins TRBV20-1 and TRBJ2-3; possibly TRBD2 for D (5 bases). Trimming stripped 3 bases from V and 2 bases from J, with 12 bases between. CDR3 size: 14 residues. The germline V gene has CDR1 DFQATT and CDR2 SNEGSKA (reference sequence). Here the CDR3 DNA reads TGCAGTGCTAGTGGCGGACTTGTCACAGATACGCAGTATTTT. Residues: CSASGGLVTDTQYF.

The genes are TRBV5-6 and TRBJ2-5; 10 bases fit TRBD2. This CDR3 comprises 17 residues. From germline, CDR1 is SGHDT and CDR2 YYEEEE. The V segment lost 0 bases and the J segment 0 bases; nucleotides outside the gene matches: 5. Here the CDR3 DNA reads TGTGCCAGCAGCTTGGCCTTACTAGCGGGGAACCAAGAGACCCAGTACTTC. It translates to CASSLALLAGNQETQYF.

This chain links TRBV12-3 or TRBV12-4 with TRBJ1-2; the match to TRBD1 covers 7 bases. The CDR3 totals 13 residues. The V and J ends lost 1 base and 7 bases, in that order; junction bases with no gene match: 3. As DNA, the CDR3 is TGTGCCAGCAGTTTAGACAGGGGATTTGGCTACACCTTC. Protein: CASSLDRGFGYTF.

The gene calls are TRBV6-1 and TRBJ1-2; a possible D gene is TRBD1 (5 bases). V was cut by 2 bases and J by 3 bases, with 13 bases left in between. The CDR3 is made up of 15 amino acids. Germline V gene data show CDR1 as MNHNS and CDR2 as SASEGT. The CDR3 here is CASSEMRGGDYGYTF. The CDR3 DNA is TGTGCCAGCAGTGAAATGCGGGGAGGGGACTATGGCTACACCTTC.

The J gene is TRBJ1-1, the V gene TRBV6-5; 8 bases match TRBD1. Germline values: CDR1 MNHEY, CDR2 SVGAGI. J was trimmed by 5 bases and V by 2 bases; bases with no gene match: 4. CDR3 length equals 14 residues. The CDR3 bases are TGTGCCAGCAGTTACCAACAGGGGGGGACTGAAGCTTTCTTT. Amino acids: CASSYQQGGTEAFF.

The chain employs TRBV7-2 and TRBJ1-4; D is ambiguous. Germline-derived CDR1 and CDR2 are SGHTA and FQGNSA. Trimming left V 2 bases short and J 4 bases short, with 5 bases between. The CDR3 totals 13 residues. As DNA, the CDR3 is TGTGCCAGCAGCTTATGGAGTAATGAAAAACTGTTTTTT. This gives the protein CASSLWSNEKLFF.

The gene calls are TRBV7-9 and TRBJ2-1; TRBD1 might be the D (6 bases). Per germline, CDR1 SEHNR and CDR2 FQNEAQ (reference sequence). The CDR3 contains 12 residues. The V gene lost 4 bases and the J gene lost 7 bases, with 8 bases spanning the gap. For the CDR3, the DNA is TGTGCCAGCAGCTACGGACAGAATGAGCAGTTCTTC. Protein sequence: CASSYGQNEQFF.

The chain links TRBV20-1 to TRBJ1-1, with D unresolved. The CDR3 has 11 amino acids. Germline assignment: CDR1 DFQATT and CDR2 SNEGSKA (reference sequence). DNA of the CDR3: TGCAGGAAGACGCGGGGAACTGAAGCTTTCTTT. It translates to CRKTRGTEAFF.

The chain recombines TRBV5-6 with TRBJ1-4; maybe TRBD1 (6 bases). Germline loops: CDR1 SGHDT, CDR2 YYEEEE. The V gene lost 6 bases and the J gene lost 8 bases, with 17 bases spanning the gap. The CDR3 is made up of 14 amino acids. Written as DNA, the CDR3 is TGTGCCAGCACCAGAGCGGGGGGGGCCGAAAAACTGTTTTTT. Translation gives CASTRAGGAEKLFF.

The chain couples TRBV2 to TRBJ2-3; 9 bases align to TRBD2. The trim removed 4 bases at V and 2 bases at J, leaving 1 base unmatched. Germline V lookup: CDR1 SNHLY, CDR2 FYNNEI. This CDR3 region has 14 residues. CDR3 DNA sequence: TGTGCCAGCAGTGGACTAGCGGACACAGATACGCAGTATTTT. It translates to CASSGLADTDTQYF.

The CDR3 sequence: CASSLAAQGDTEAFF. The CDR3 DNA reads TGCGCCAGCAGCTTGGCGGCACAGGGGGACACTGAAGCTTTCTTT. The rearrangement uses TRBV5-1 and TRBJ1-1; 8 positions agree with TRBD1. Trimming took 0 bases from V and 3 from J; bases not matched to a gene: 4. This CDR3 has 15 amino acids. Germline V gene data show CDR1 as SGHRS and CDR2 as YFSETQ.

This sequence joins TRBV11-2 and TRBJ2-2; tentative D call: TRBD2 (6 bases). This CDR3 spans 14 amino acids. V shed 3 bases and J shed 6 bases, with 11 bases lying between them. Germline V gives CDR1 SGHAT, CDR2 FQNNGV. The CDR3 region has the DNA TGTGCCAGCAGCTTGGTGGCGGGACCCGGGGAGCTGTTTTTT. Translating gives CASSLVAGPGELFF.

In its sample, this clone was seen once. The rearrangement links TRBV28 to TRBJ2-1, with TRBD1 as a possible D gene (6 bases). V gave up 8 bases and J gave up 10 bases, with 21 bases separating them. The CDR3 consists of 14 residues. Germline V lookup: CDR1 MDHEN, CDR2 SYDVKM. CDR3 in amino acids: CASQTGTPAGEQFF. DNA for the CDR3: TGTGCCAGCCAAACCGGGACACCGGCCGGAGAGCAGTTCTTC.

The V gene is TRBV7-3, the J gene TRBJ2-1, with TRBD2 identical over 10 bases. This CDR3 is built from 15 residues. The ends lost 0 bases at V and 7 bases at J; junction bases unmatched: 3. Germline values: CDR1 SGHTA, CDR2 FQGTGA. The CDR3 is CASSLTPLAGNEQFF. CDR3 DNA sequence: TGTGCCAGCAGCTTAACGCCACTAGCGGGAAATGAGCAGTTCTTC. The full variable domain, completed using reference TRBV7-3 and TRBJ2-1, is GAGVSQTPSNKVTEKGKYVELRCDPISGHTALYWYRQSLGQGPEFLIYFQGTGAADDSGLPNDRFFAVRPEGSVSTLKIQRTERGDSAVYLCASSLTPLAGNEQFFGPGTRLTVL.